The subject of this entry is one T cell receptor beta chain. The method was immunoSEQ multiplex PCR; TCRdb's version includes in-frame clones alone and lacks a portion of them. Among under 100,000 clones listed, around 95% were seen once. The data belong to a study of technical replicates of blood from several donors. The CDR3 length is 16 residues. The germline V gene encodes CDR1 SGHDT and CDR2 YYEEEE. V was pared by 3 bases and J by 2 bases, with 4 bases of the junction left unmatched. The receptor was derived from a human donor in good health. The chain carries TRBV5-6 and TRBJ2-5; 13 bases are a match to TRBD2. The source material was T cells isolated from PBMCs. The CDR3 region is CASSYGLAGVQETQYF. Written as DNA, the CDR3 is TGTGCCAGCAGCTACGGACTAGCGGGGGTACAAGAGACCCAGTACTTC. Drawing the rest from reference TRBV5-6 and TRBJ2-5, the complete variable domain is DAGVTQSPTHLIKTRGQQVTLRCSPKSGHDTVSWYQQALGQGPQFIFQYYEEEERQRGNFPDRFSGHQFPNYSSELNVNALLLGDSALYLCASSYGLAGVQETQYFGPGTRLLVL.